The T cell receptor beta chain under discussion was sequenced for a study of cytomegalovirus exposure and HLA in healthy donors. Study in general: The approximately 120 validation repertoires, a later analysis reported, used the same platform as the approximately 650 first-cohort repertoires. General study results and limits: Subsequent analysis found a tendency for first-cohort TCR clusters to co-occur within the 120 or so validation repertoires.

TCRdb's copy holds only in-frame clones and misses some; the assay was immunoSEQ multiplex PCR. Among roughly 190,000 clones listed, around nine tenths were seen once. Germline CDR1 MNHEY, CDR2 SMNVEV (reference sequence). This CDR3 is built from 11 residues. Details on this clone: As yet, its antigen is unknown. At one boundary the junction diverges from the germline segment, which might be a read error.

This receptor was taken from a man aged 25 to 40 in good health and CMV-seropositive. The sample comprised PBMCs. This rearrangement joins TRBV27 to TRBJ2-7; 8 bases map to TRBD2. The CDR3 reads CVSGGSYEQYF. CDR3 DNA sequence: TGTGTCAGCGGGGGATCCTACGAGCAGTACTTC.